Listed below are T cell receptor beta chains from one sample, sequenced in a study of cytomegalovirus exposure and HLA in healthy donors. Clones were sequenced by immunoSEQ multiplex PCR, and TCRdb holds only the in-frame ones, with some missing. Of roughly 200,000 clones detected, 65% to 80% appear once; the ten largest clones hold approximately 1.5%. Source material: PBMCs. The receptors shown here come from a man aged 50 to 59 in good health and CMV-seronegative. Each CDR3 is given with its conserved first and last residue. A D gene is named only where the DNA matches it firmly. The size field is filled for only some rows; it gives once, few, many or a size class.

clone_size	v_call	j_call	cdr3_length	d_call	cdr3_nt	cdr3_aa
few	TRBV10-3	TRBJ2-1	18	TRBD1	TGTGCCATCAGTGAGGAGAGGGGGCATAGCAAGAACTACAATGAGCAGTTCTTC	CAISEERGHSKNYNEQFF
-	TRBV11-1	TRBJ2-7	14	TRBD1	TGTGCCAGCAGCTTGGCAGGGGGATCCTACGAGCAGTACTTC	CASSLAGGSYEQYF
-	TRBV19	TRBJ2-2	17	TRBD1	TGTGCCAGTAGCATTGGACCGGGACAGAGGGGAACCGGGGAGCTGTTTTTT	CASSIGPGQRGTGELFF
-	TRBV9	TRBJ2-5	14	-	TGTGCCAGCAGCACACCCCGGGAAGCAGAGACCCAGTACTTC	CASSTPREAETQYF
-	TRBV5-1	TRBJ2-7	12	TRBD2	TGCGCCAGCAGCTGGGGGGGGTACGAGCAGTACTTC	CASSWGGYEQYF
-	TRBV19	TRBJ1-5	13	-	TGTGCCAGTAGTAATGAGAGGTTTGGGCCCCAGCATTTT	CASSNERFGPQHF
few	TRBV28	TRBJ2-3	15	TRBD2	TGTGCCAGCCGCTTTAGCGGGAGGGGGGAAGATACGCAGTATTTT	CASRFSGRGEDTQYF
-	TRBV2	TRBJ1-5	14	-	TGTGCCAGCAGTGGACAGGCACTATATCAGCCCCAGCATTTT	CASSGQALYQPQHF
few	TRBV20-1	TRBJ1-1	11	-	TGCAGTGCTGGGGGCCCCACTGAAGCTTTCTTT	CSAGGPTEAFF
-	TRBV30	TRBJ2-2	14	TRBD2	TGTGCCTGGGGAACCGGGACTAGGCACCGGGAGCTGTTTTTT	CAWGTGTRHRELFF
few	TRBV30	TRBJ2-6	17	-	TGTGCCTGGAGTAGGGGACGGGGACTCTCTGGGGCCAACGTCCTGACTTTC	CAWSRGRGLSGANVLTF
few	TRBV5-1	TRBJ2-3	19	TRBD2	TGCGCCAGCAGCATCGGGACTAGCGGGAGGTTACCTAGCACAGATACGCAGTATTTT	CASSIGTSGRLPSTDTQYF
-	TRBV11-3	TRBJ2-7	15	-	TGTGCCAGCAGCTTCGGGACTGGGAGCTCCTACGAGCAGTACTTC	CASSFGTGSSYEQYF
-	TRBV5-1	TRBJ2-2	16	TRBD1	TGCGCCAGCAGCTCTTATCGGCAGGGGGCGGCCGGGGAGCTGTTTTTT	CASSSYRQGAAGELFF
-	TRBV27	TRBJ2-5	18	TRBD2	TGTGCCAGCAGTTTATTGGGGACTAGCGGGAGGGTCCAAGAGACCCAGTACTTC	CASSLLGTSGRVQETQYF
-	TRBV7-2	TRBJ2-7	14	-	TGTGCCAGCAGCCCCACTAGCCGCTCCTACGAGCAGTACTTC	CASSPTSRSYEQYF
-	TRBV4-2	TRBJ2-7	15	-	TGTGCCAGCAGCCAAGATCGAACGGGGGACTACGAGCAGTACTTC	CASSQDRTGDYEQYF